These T cell receptor beta chains were read from a single sample in a study of blood T cell repertoires in COVID-19. TCRdb's copy holds only in-frame clones and misses some; the assay was immunoSEQ multiplex PCR. The data hold some 260,000 clones, with under 90% observed a single time. Sequencing was carried out using PBMCs or T cells enriched from blood (not recorded which). The receptors stem from a man aged 25-45 years with acute COVID-19. CDR3s include the opening cysteine and the closing phenylalanine or tryptophan. D genes are given only for firm matches. Part of the rows lack a size; the others show once, few, many or a class for expanded clones.

D gene: .; V gene: TRBV2; J gene: TRBJ2-5; clone size: .; CDR3 protein: CASKRLATSQETQYF; CDR3 DNA: TGTGCCAGCAAGCGGCTAGCGACCTCCCAAGAGACCCAGTACTTC
D gene: TRBD2; V gene: TRBV29-1; J gene: TRBJ2-3; clone size: .; CDR3 protein: CSVAMASGSLGGFISTDTQYF; CDR3 DNA: TGCAGCGTTGCTATGGCTAGCGGGTCCCTTGGGGGTTTTATAAGCACAGATACGCAGTATTTT
D gene: TRBD2; V gene: TRBV5-5; J gene: TRBJ2-3; clone size: .; CDR3 protein: CASSLRPTGTSGANTQYF; CDR3 DNA: TGTGCCAGCAGCTTGCGACCAACCGGGACTAGCGGGGCAAATACGCAGTATTTT
D gene: TRBD2; V gene: TRBV4-2; J gene: TRBJ2-5; clone size: many; CDR3 protein: CASSQERGGQETQYF; CDR3 DNA: TGTGCCAGCAGCCAAGAGCGGGGGGGCCAAGAGACCCAGTACTTC
D gene: .; V gene: TRBV12-5; J gene: TRBJ1-2; clone size: .; CDR3 protein: CASVSLPNSIHGYTF; CDR3 DNA: TGTGCTAGTGTCTCGCTCCCCAACTCCATCCATGGCTACACCTTC
D gene: .; V gene: TRBV5-1; J gene: TRBJ1-1; clone size: .; CDR3 protein: CASSLVGVGEAFF; CDR3 DNA: TGTGCCAGCAGCTTGGTCGGGGTCGGTGAAGCTTTCTTT
D gene: TRBD2; V gene: TRBV7-7; J gene: TRBJ2-5; clone size: .; CDR3 protein: CASRRLAGEQETQYF; CDR3 DNA: TGTGCCAGCAGGCGTTTAGCGGGGGAACAAGAGACCCAGTACTTC
D gene: .; V gene: TRBV3-1/TRBV3-2; J gene: TRBJ1-1; clone size: .; CDR3 protein: CASSQGPGGRLNTEAFF; CDR3 DNA: TGTGCCAGCAGCCAAGGGCCGGGGGGCCGTCTGAACACTGAAGCTTTCTTT
D gene: .; V gene: TRBV3-1/TRBV3-2; J gene: TRBJ1-5; clone size: .; CDR3 protein: CASSHKTPYSNQPQHF; CDR3 DNA: TGTGCCAGCAGCCACAAGACACCGTATAGCAATCAGCCCCAGCATTTT
D gene: .; V gene: TRBV5-1; J gene: TRBJ2-5; clone size: .; CDR3 protein: CASKNGSVETQYF; CDR3 DNA: TGTGCCAGCAAAAACGGGTCAGTGGAGACCCAGTACTTC
D gene: .; V gene: TRBV5-1; J gene: TRBJ1-6; clone size: .; CDR3 protein: CASSLEDSGGDSPLHF; CDR3 DNA: TGCGCCAGCAGCTTGGAAGACTCCGGGGGGGATTCACCCCTCCACTTT
D gene: .; V gene: TRBV25-1; J gene: TRBJ2-5; clone size: .; CDR3 protein: CASSRETQYF; CDR3 DNA: TGTGCCAGCAGCAGGGAGACCCAGTACTTC
D gene: TRBD2; V gene: TRBV19; J gene: TRBJ2-1; clone size: .; CDR3 protein: CASSIGIREGFYEQFF; CDR3 DNA: TGTGCCAGTAGTATAGGGATACGGGAGGGCTTCTATGAGCAGTTCTTC
D gene: .; V gene: TRBV19; J gene: TRBJ2-5; clone size: .; CDR3 protein: CASSSQGTQATQYF; CDR3 DNA: TGTGCCAGTAGCTCCCAGGGAACGCAAGCGACCCAGTACTTC
D gene: TRBD2; V gene: TRBV19; J gene: TRBJ2-1; clone size: .; CDR3 protein: CASSPPGLVHNEQFF; CDR3 DNA: TGTGCCAGTAGTCCCCCGGGACTAGTACACAATGAGCAGTTCTTC
D gene: .; V gene: TRBV20-1; J gene: TRBJ1-2; clone size: .; CDR3 protein: CSATRTGGYTF; CDR3 DNA: TGCAGTGCTACCCGGACGGGAGGCTACACCTTC
D gene: .; V gene: TRBV28; J gene: TRBJ1-2; clone size: .; CDR3 protein: CATQTGDNYGYTF; CDR3 DNA: TGTGCCACCCAGACAGGAGATAACTATGGCTACACCTTC
D gene: .; V gene: TRBV11-2; J gene: TRBJ2-2; clone size: .; CDR3 protein: CASSLGDTTGELFF; CDR3 DNA: TGTGCCAGCAGCTTAGGGGACACCACCGGGGAGCTGTTTTTT
D gene: TRBD1; V gene: TRBV6-4; J gene: TRBJ2-2; clone size: .; CDR3 protein: CASSVGTGHPTGELFF; CDR3 DNA: TGTGCCAGCAGTGTCGGGACAGGGCACCCCACCGGGGAGCTGTTTTTT
D gene: TRBD1; V gene: TRBV29-1; J gene: TRBJ1-1; clone size: .; CDR3 protein: CSVNDRANTEAFF; CDR3 DNA: TGCAGCGTTAACGACAGGGCGAATACTGAAGCTTTCTTT
D gene: .; V gene: TRBV19; J gene: TRBJ1-5; clone size: .; CDR3 protein: CASSWQGKSQPQHF; CDR3 DNA: TGTGCCAGTAGTTGGCAGGGGAAGAGTCAGCCCCAGCATTTT
D gene: TRBD1; V gene: TRBV3-1/TRBV3-2; J gene: TRBJ2-1; clone size: .; CDR3 protein: CASSQRQGANEQFF; CDR3 DNA: TGTGCCAGCAGCCAGCGACAGGGGGCCAATGAGCAGTTCTTC
D gene: TRBD1; V gene: TRBV28; J gene: TRBJ1-5; clone size: .; CDR3 protein: CASSSVTGGNQPQHF; CDR3 DNA: TGTGCCAGCAGTTCCGTTACAGGGGGTAATCAGCCCCAGCATTTT
D gene: TRBD1; V gene: TRBV5-1; J gene: TRBJ1-1; clone size: .; CDR3 protein: CASSSGQVTMNTEAFF; CDR3 DNA: TGCGCCAGCAGCAGTGGACAGGTGACCATGAACACTGAAGCTTTCTTT
D gene: .; V gene: TRBV5-5; J gene: TRBJ2-2; clone size: few; CDR3 protein: CASSLGLPGGELFF; CDR3 DNA: TGTGCCAGCAGCTTGGGGCTCCCGGGGGGGGAGCTGTTTTTT